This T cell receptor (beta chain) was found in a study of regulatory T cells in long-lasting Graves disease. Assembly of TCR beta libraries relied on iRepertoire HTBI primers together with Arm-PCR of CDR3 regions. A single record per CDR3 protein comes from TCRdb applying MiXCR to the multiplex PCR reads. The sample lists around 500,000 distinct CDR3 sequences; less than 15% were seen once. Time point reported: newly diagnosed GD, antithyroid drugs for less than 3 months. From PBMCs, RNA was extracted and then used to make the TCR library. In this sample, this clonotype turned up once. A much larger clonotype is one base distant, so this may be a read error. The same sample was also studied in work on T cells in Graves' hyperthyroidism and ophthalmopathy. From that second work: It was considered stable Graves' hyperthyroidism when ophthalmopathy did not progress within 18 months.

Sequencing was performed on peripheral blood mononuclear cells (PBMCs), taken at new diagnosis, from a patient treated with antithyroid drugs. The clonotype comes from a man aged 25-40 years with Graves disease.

In DNA, the CDR3 is TGTGCCATCAGAACAGGGGGTCTACGAGAGCAGTACTTC. The encoded protein is CAIRTGGLREQYF. The V and J genes are TRBV10-3 and TRBJ2-7; 8 bases line up with TRBD1. The CDR3 is 13 amino acids. V lost 6 bases and J lost 7; bases outside the gene matches: 8. Germline CDR1 ENHRY, CDR2 SYGVKD.